The sequence of this T cell receptor beta chain was determined in a study of blood T cell repertoires in COVID-19. Across the whole study: The samples span acute and convalescent COVID-19 from the United States, Italy and Spain. Sources were T cells, B-cell-depleted T cells, or PBMCs; the material itself was cDNA or gDNA.

The CDR3 extends over 12 amino acids. Per the germline V gene, CDR1 is SQVTM and CDR2 is ANQGSEA. V was trimmed by 6 bases and J by 5 bases, leaving 11 bases between them. Per the authors' pipeline: For nucleated cells, counts were estimated from reference gene primer amplification. TCRdb keeps only in-frame clones here, not all; method: immunoSEQ multiplex PCR. V and J calls and clone size follow that table, whereas D and trimming were derived from the DNA. The repertoire holds 200,000 to 300,000 clones, 60% to 75% seen once, with 3.3% in the top ten. Turning to this clone: The identical CDR3 is also encoded by other nucleotide sequences in the sample.

The sequencing sample was made of peripheral blood. The chain combines TRBV29-1 with TRBJ2-1, with D perhaps matching TRBD2 (6 bases). The clonotype comes from a woman older than 75 with acute or convalescent COVID-19. The CDR3 sequence is CSVDSGNNEQFF. DNA of the CDR3: TGCAGCGTCGATAGCGGTAACAATGAGCAGTTCTTC.